These 13 T cell receptor beta chains came from one sample sequenced in a study of blood T cell repertoires in COVID-19. Data came from immunoSEQ multiplex PCR; TCRdb stores just in-frame clones and leaves some out. The sample contains approximately 400,000 clones, over 65% of which appear only once. The sample was peripheral blood. The origin of the receptors is a human donor with acute or convalescent COVID-19. The donor label of this sample is uncertain.

This chain links TRBV2 with TRBJ2-7; TRBD1 aligns across 7 bases. The junction had 6 bases not matched to a gene; V was cut back by 1 base and J by 0 bases. Germline-derived CDR1 and CDR2 are SNHLY and FYNNEI. This CDR3 comprises 16 residues. This chain's CDR3 is CASSEGGGPGSYEQYF. CDR3 DNA: TGTGCCAGCAGTGAAGGAGGGGGCCCCGGCTCCTACGAGCAGTACTTC.

In this sample, this clone turned up a few times. V usage is TRBV5-1 and J usage is TRBJ2-5; 11 bases match TRBD2. The CDR3 length is 15 residues. The V gene end was trimmed by 7 bases and the J gene end by 1 base; junction bases not matched to a gene: 6. Looked up from germline, CDR1 is SGHRS and CDR2 is YFSETQ. In nucleotides, the CDR3 is TGCGCCAGCCTTCAGGGACTAGCGGTCCAAGAGACCCAGTACTTC. It codes for CASLQGLAVQETQYF. Filled out from reference TRBV5-1 and TRBJ2-5, the complete variable domain reads KAGVTQTPRYLIKTRGQQVTLSCSPISGHRSVSWYQQTPGQGLQFLFEYFSETQRNKGNFPGRFSGRQFSNSRSEMNVSTLELGDSALYLCASLQGLAVQETQYFGPGTRLLVL.

This sequence joins TRBV6-4 and TRBJ2-1, with TRBD2 matching 7 bases. CDR1 is MRHNA and CDR2 is SNTAGT in the germline V gene. V lost 7 bases and J lost 4; bases outside the gene matches: 7. This CDR3 contains 14 residues. The CDR3: CASIGGDPYNEQFF. In nucleotides, the CDR3 is TGTGCCAGCATTGGGGGGGATCCTTACAATGAGCAGTTCTTC.

This clone showed up just once. This chain joins TRBV19 and TRBJ2-3, with a possible D match to TRBD2 (6 bases). The V and J ends lost 1 base and 2 bases respectively, with 13 bases between them. CDR1 is LNHDA, CDR2 SQIVND, per germline (reference sequence). This CDR3 region has 16 residues. In DNA form, the CDR3 reads TGTGCCAGTAGTATAGGGACCGGGAGCCCCACAGATACGCAGTATTTT. It is translated as CASSIGTGSPTDTQYF.

The V gene is TRBV19, the J gene TRBJ1-2; D remains unclear. The CDR3 is 15 residues long. Deletions cut 3 bases from V and 4 bases from J, with 15 bases between. Germline CDR1 LNHDA, CDR2 SQIVND (reference sequence). The CDR3 DNA reads as TGTGCCAGTAGTATTCTCCCGGGGAGCGGCTATGGCTACACCTTC. It codes for CASSILPGSGYGYTF.

The gene calls are TRBV6-1 and TRBJ1-1; TRBD1 agrees at 10 bases. V shed 4 bases, J shed 5 bases, and the junction held 10 bases outside the gene matches. The CDR3 consists of 16 residues. Germline assignment: CDR1 MNHNS and CDR2 SASEGT. The DNA for the CDR3 is TGTGCCAGCAGTGTCAGGACAGGGGGAGGGGATACTGAAGCTTTCTTT. The encoded protein is CASSVRTGGGDTEAFF.

This chain uses TRBV13 with TRBJ1-2, with D maybe TRBD1 (5 bases). Trimming pared 4 bases from V and 4 bases from J, leaving 16 bases between. The V gene's germline CDR1 is PRHDT and CDR2 FYEKMQ (reference sequence). CDR3 size: 15 residues. Here the CDR3 DNA reads TGTGCCAGCAGCTCCCCCGGGCAGGACACCTATGGCTACACCTTC. Protein: CASSSPGQDTYGYTF.

A remark on this clone: Other DNA sequences within the sample encode an identical CDR3. V usage is TRBV18 and J usage is TRBJ2-5, with 9 bases lining up with TRBD1. Per germline, CDR1 KGHSH and CDR2 LQKENI. V shed 2 bases and J 5 bases; nucleotides not matched to a gene: 0. The CDR3 is 13 residues long. This chain's CDR3 is CASSPGQGETQYF. The CDR3, as DNA: TGTGCCAGCTCACCAGGACAGGGGGAGACCCAGTACTTC. Full variable domain (remainder filled in from reference TRBV18 and TRBJ2-5): NAGVMQNPRHLVRRRGQEARLRCSPMKGHSHVYWYRQLPEEGLKFMVYLQKENIIDESGMPKERFSAEFPKEGPSILRIQQVVRGDSAAYFCASSPGQGETQYFGPGTRLLVL.

The chain carries TRBV10-1 and TRBJ2-4, with TRBD1 matching 8 bases. V lost 0 bases and J lost 2; bases outside the gene matches: 9. The germline gives CDR1 WNHNN, CDR2 SYGVQD (reference sequence). The CDR3 extends over 18 amino acids. The CDR3 nucleotides read TGCGCCAGCAGTGAGTCGGCGGCTGCAGGGGGCACCAAAAACATTCAGTACTTC. Its protein is CASSESAAAGGTKNIQYF.

The rearrangement links TRBV5-5 to TRBJ1-3; unclear D gene. CDR1 SGHKS and CDR2 YYEKEE come from the germline V gene (reference sequence). This CDR3 region has 16 residues. V lost 0 bases to trimming and J lost 0 bases, with 10 bases between them. Here the CDR3 reads CASSLVGTNSGNTIYF. CDR3 sequence (DNA): TGTGCCAGCAGCTTGGTCGGAACTAACTCTGGAAACACCATATATTTT.

This chain connects TRBV2 to TRBJ1-5; tentative D call: TRBD1 (5 bases). Trimming took off 1 base at V and 4 bases at J, with 8 bases between the two ends. Germline V gene data show CDR1 as SNHLY and CDR2 as FYNNEI. The CDR3 loop spans 14 amino acids. CDR3 in amino acids: CASSEGAGNQPQHF. The DNA of the CDR3 is TGTGCCAGCAGTGAAGGGGCAGGGAATCAGCCCCAGCATTTT.

The chain links TRBV7-6 to TRBJ2-2; 13 nucleotides agree with TRBD2. Germline V lookup: CDR1 SGHVS, CDR2 FNYEAQ. The CDR3 has 16 amino acids. The V gene end was trimmed by 8 bases and the J gene end by 5 bases; junction bases not matched to a gene: 8. The CDR3 protein is CASGRGLAGETGELFF. The CDR3 region has the DNA TGTGCCAGCGGCCGTGGACTAGCGGGAGAAACCGGGGAGCTGTTTTTT.

This clone showed up just a few times. This sequence joins TRBV6-2 or TRBV6-3 and TRBJ2-1; the D gene is possibly TRBD2 (5 bases). Per the germline V gene, CDR1 is MNHEY and CDR2 is SVGEGT. The CDR3 contains 14 residues. V was clipped by 4 bases and J by 9 bases, with 16 bases between them. CDR3 protein: CASSSSFEGSEQFF. The CDR3 nucleotides read TGTGCCAGCAGTTCCTCCTTTGAAGGGAGTGAGCAGTTCTTC.